The 26 T cell receptor beta chains listed next were all sequenced from one sample in a study of response to subunit inactivated influenza vaccine. MiXCR, run by TCRdb on the RT-PCR reads, gives a single entry per CDR3 protein. The profile shows a few hundred thousand distinct CDR3 sequences, about 14% of them singletons. Sequencing used PBMCs from blood, obtained about 13 days after vaccination. These receptors were taken from a man over 45 who received an inactivated influenza vaccine.

This clonotype showed up many times. The genes are TRBV12-3 or TRBV12-4 and TRBJ2-7; 8 nucleotides line up with TRBD1. The CDR3 covers 13 residues. With 6 bases clipped from V and 2 bases from J, the junction kept 3 bases outside the gene matches. The CDR3 DNA follows: TGTGCCAGCAGGCCGACAGGGGCCTACGAGCAGTACTTC. Protein: CASRPTGAYEQYF.

This clonotype showed up just a few times. The chain carries TRBV12-3 or TRBV12-4 and TRBJ2-3; 7 bases are shared with TRBD1. The CDR3 has 15 amino acids. The V gene end was trimmed by 3 bases and the J gene end by 1 base; junction bases not matched to a gene: 4. The CDR3 DNA follows: TGTGCCAGCAGTTTCAGGCAGGGGGGCACAGATACGCAGTATTTT. Residues: CASSFRQGGTDTQYF.

J is TRBJ1-6 and V is TRBV5-1, with TRBD1 identical over 7 bases. The germline gives CDR1 SGHRS, CDR2 YFSETQ. The ends lost 6 bases at V and 9 bases at J; junction bases unmatched: 9. CDR3 length: 14 residues. The CDR3: CASTPTGNGSPLHF. CDR3 sequence (DNA): TGCGCCAGCACCCCGACAGGGAATGGTTCACCCCTCCACTTT.

The V call is TRBV5-1, the J call TRBJ2-3, with TRBD1 matching 7 bases. Germline V lookup: CDR1 SGHRS, CDR2 YFSETQ. The CDR3 covers 16 residues. With V trimmed by 5 bases and J by 0 bases, 9 bases remained unmatched. The CDR3 reads CASSSGQSLSTDTQYF. The CDR3 DNA follows: TGCGCCAGCAGTTCGGGACAGTCTCTTAGCACAGATACGCAGTATTTT.

The gene calls are TRBV18 and TRBJ2-7; 10 bases line up with TRBD2. Germline values: CDR1 KGHSH, CDR2 LQKENI. V lost 2 bases to trimming and J lost 0 bases; unmatched junction nucleotides: 10. The CDR3 runs 18 residues. The CDR3 loop reads CASSPFSSGGPSSYEQYF. The CDR3 coding sequence is TGTGCCAGCTCACCATTTAGTAGCGGGGGGCCAAGCTCCTACGAGCAGTACTTC.

This chain joins TRBV10-3 and TRBJ1-4, with no clear D. Germline-derived CDR1 and CDR2 are ENHRY and SYGVKD. The ends were cut back, 1 base at V and 1 base at J, with 10 bases in the middle. The CDR3 runs to 16 residues. CDR3 in DNA: TGTGCCATCAGTGAGTGGGGAGGACGAACTAATGAAAAACTGTTTTTT. This sequence encodes CAISEWGGRTNEKLFF.

The CDR3: CASSLLGITEAFF. The CDR3 DNA follows: TGTGCCAGCAGTTTATTAGGGATCACTGAAGCTTTCTTT. V is TRBV27 and J is TRBJ1-1, with D unresolved. Trimming took 1 base from V and 4 from J, leaving 7 bases between them. Germline V gene lookup returns CDR1 MNHEY and CDR2 SMNVEV (reference sequence). The CDR3 covers 13 residues.

A few counts support this clonotype. The J gene is TRBJ1-2, the V gene TRBV7-9; D might be TRBD1 (6 bases). This CDR3 spans 13 amino acids. Germline-derived CDR1 and CDR2 are SEHNR and FQNEAQ (reference sequence). V lost 4 bases, J lost 3 bases, and 9 bases lay in between. For the CDR3, the DNA is TGTGCCAGCAGCTCCAGGGGACACTATGGCTACACCTTC. Protein sequence: CASSSRGHYGYTF.

This clonotype has just a few counts. The V gene is TRBV12-3 or TRBV12-4, the J gene TRBJ2-5, with 7 bases matching TRBD1. Trimming removed 6 bases from V and 2 bases from J; junction bases left unmatched: 6. This CDR3 region has 14 residues. The CDR3 bases are TGTGCCAGCAGGCACCAACAGGGGCAAGAGACCCAGTACTTC. Protein: CASRHQQGQETQYF.

The gene calls are TRBV4-3 and TRBJ2-1, with D uncertain. V was cut by 1 base and J by 5 bases, with 15 bases left in between. Germline CDR1 LGHNA, CDR2 YSLEER. CDR3 length: 16 amino acids. The CDR3: CASSQGNRNSDNEQFF. As DNA, the CDR3 is TGCGCCAGCAGCCAAGGGAATAGGAATTCGGACAATGAGCAGTTCTTC.

This rearrangement joins TRBV5-6 to TRBJ2-1, with D perhaps TRBD2 (5 bases). The V gene's germline CDR1 is SGHDT and CDR2 YYEEEE. The CDR3 totals 14 residues. V lost 0 bases to trimming and J lost 6 bases, with 10 bases between them. In DNA, the CDR3 is TGTGCCAGCAGCTTGGACCTAGAGGGCAATGAGCAGTTCTTC. It yields the protein CASSLDLEGNEQFF.

This clonotype was found many times. The chain links TRBV12-3 or TRBV12-4 to TRBJ2-5; 7 positions agree with TRBD1. The CDR3 sequence is 14 residues long. The ends lost 7 bases at V and 4 bases at J; junction bases unmatched: 9. CDR3 nucleotide sequence: TGTGCCAGCAACAGTCGGGACAGACTAGAGACCCAGTACTTC. Encoded protein: CASNSRDRLETQYF.

This clonotype has a single count. The J gene is TRBJ2-7, the V gene TRBV18; D is unclear. Trimming removed 3 bases at V and 4 bases at J, with 10 bases between. CDR3 length: 13 residues. Per the germline V gene, CDR1 is KGHSH and CDR2 is LQKENI. The CDR3 sequence: CASSPMGAYEQYF. The CDR3 DNA sequence: TGTGCCAGCTCACCTATGGGCGCATACGAGCAGTACTTC.

This clonotype was seen ten or more times. The chain carries TRBV14 and TRBJ2-7, with D tentatively TRBD1 (6 bases). This CDR3 is built from 13 residues. V was trimmed by 5 bases and J by 6 bases, leaving 14 bases between them. Germline lookup yields CDR1 SGHDN and CDR2 FVKESK. Here the CDR3 reads CASSWTERAEQYF. CDR3 coding DNA: TGTGCCAGCAGCTGGACAGAAAGGGCCGAGCAGTACTTC. Full variable domain (remainder filled in from reference TRBV14 and TRBJ2-7): EAGVTQFPSHSVIEKGQTVTLRCDPISGHDNLYWYRRVMGKEIKFLLHFVKESKQDESGMPNNRFLAERTGGTYSTLKVQPAELEDSGVYFCASSWTERAEQYFGPGTRLTVT.

This clonotype was counted a few times. The J gene is TRBJ2-7, the V gene TRBV12-3 or TRBV12-4; 9 positions agree with TRBD1. CDR3 length: 13 residues. Losses at the gene ends were 11 bases for V and 9 bases for J; bases not matched to a gene: 14. CDR3 region: CAARDRDATRQYF. DNA of the CDR3: TGTGCCGCCAGGGACAGGGACGCTACGAGGCAGTACTTC.

In this sample, this clonotype turned up a few times. J is TRBJ2-1 and V is TRBV6-1, with TRBD2 matching 7 bases. Per the germline V gene, CDR1 is MNHNS and CDR2 is SASEGT. CDR3 size: 15 residues. V gave up 5 bases and J gave up 5 bases; unmatched junction bases: 9. The DNA for the CDR3 is TGTGCCAGCAGTACGGCGGCTAGCGGTAACAATGAGCAGTTCTTC. As protein: CASSTAASGNNEQFF.

This clonotype was recorded a few times. The rearrangement joins TRBV5-6 to TRBJ1-2; 9 nucleotides match TRBD1. This CDR3 comprises 15 residues. V shed 2 bases, J shed 4 bases, and the junction held 6 bases outside the gene matches. Germline V lookup: CDR1 SGHDT, CDR2 YYEEEE. As DNA, the CDR3 is TGTGCCAGCAGCTTTAACAGGGGGCTTGGCTATGGCTACACCTTC. Protein product: CASSFNRGLGYGYTF.

V and J are TRBV5-6 and TRBJ2-4; D perhaps matches TRBD2 (6 bases). Germline V gene lookup returns CDR1 SGHDT and CDR2 YYEEEE. The CDR3 length is 15 residues. V lost 6 bases to trimming and J lost 0 bases, with 13 bases between them. The CDR3 bases are TGTGCCAGCACTTTTGGGGGACTAGCCAAAAACATTCAGTACTTC. This encodes CASTFGGLAKNIQYF. Drawing the rest from reference TRBV5-6 and TRBJ2-4, the complete variable domain is DAGVTQSPTHLIKTRGQQVTLRCSPKSGHDTVSWYQQALGQGPQFIFQYYEEEERQRGNFPDRFSGHQFPNYSSELNVNALLLGDSALYLCASTFGGLAKNIQYFGAGTRLSVL.

There are a few counts of this clonotype. The rearrangement links TRBV12-3 or TRBV12-4 to TRBJ1-5; D is unresolved. V shed 6 bases and J shed 1 base, with 13 bases lying between them. The CDR3 runs to 15 residues. CDR3: CASSPLGRSNQPQHF. CDR3 bases: TGTGCCAGCAGCCCCCTCGGACGGAGCAATCAGCCCCAGCATTTT.

The sample holds a few counts of this clonotype. This chain connects TRBV4-3 to TRBJ1-2, with D possibly TRBD1 on 6 matching bases. The CDR3 totals 16 residues. The ends were cut back, 0 bases at V and 4 bases at J, with 15 bases in the middle. CDR1 LGHNA and CDR2 YSLEER come from the germline V gene. The CDR3 DNA reads as TGCGCCAGCAGCCAAGACCAAGGACAGAAGAGCTATGGCTACACCTTC. Protein: CASSQDQGQKSYGYTF.

This sequence joins TRBV29-1 and TRBJ2-7; 15 bases agree with TRBD2. The CDR3 has 15 amino acids. The V gene end was trimmed by 4 bases and the J gene end by 3 bases; junction bases not matched to a gene: 4. CDR1 is SQVTM and CDR2 is ANQGSEA in the germline V gene. The CDR3 spells CSVAGTSGGIYEQYF. In DNA form, the CDR3 reads TGCAGCGTTGCGGGGACTAGCGGGGGGATCTACGAGCAGTACTTC.

This clonotype was observed a few times. Here the CDR3 reads CAWTLDGTAGYGYTF. The CDR3 DNA is TGTGCCTGGACCTTAGATGGAACAGCTGGCTATGGCTACACCTTC. This chain joins TRBV30 and TRBJ1-2; D not resolved. Germline V gene lookup returns CDR1 GTSNPN and CDR2 SVGIG (reference sequence). The V end lost 4 bases, the J end lost 4 bases, and 19 bases lay between the germline ends. This CDR3 spans 15 amino acids.

In this sample, this clonotype turned up a few times. The CDR3 bases are TGTGCCAGCAGTCACACTAGCGGGGGAACAGATACGCAGTATTTT. Translated: CASSHTSGGTDTQYF. V is TRBV6-5 and J is TRBJ2-3; TRBD2 matches 11 bases. The CDR3 is made up of 15 amino acids. J gave up 3 bases and V 5 bases, and 4 bases lay outside the gene matches. Germline V CDR1 and CDR2: MNHEY, SVGAGI.

The gene calls are TRBV12-3 or TRBV12-4 and TRBJ1-1, with D tentatively TRBD1 (5 bases). The CDR3 covers 15 residues. V was trimmed by 7 bases and J by 1 base, leaving 16 bases between them. CDR3 in amino acids: CASNIPGRENTEAFF. CDR3 coding DNA: TGTGCCAGCAACATCCCGGGACGGGAGAACACTGAAGCTTTCTTT.

This clonotype was observed a handful of times. V usage is TRBV18 and J usage is TRBJ1-1; 9 bases match TRBD1. The CDR3 has 15 residues. V lost 2 bases to trimming and J lost 1 base; unmatched junction nucleotides: 2. The germline V gene encodes CDR1 KGHSH and CDR2 LQKENI. The CDR3 region has the DNA TGTGCCAGCTCACCAGGGACAGGGCCGAACACTGAAGCTTTCTTT. Protein sequence: CASSPGTGPNTEAFF.

The rearrangement links TRBV24-1 to TRBJ2-7; D gene ambiguous. The V end was cut by 7 bases, the J end by 5 bases, with 11 bases between. This CDR3 is built from 12 residues. From germline, CDR1 is KGHDR and CDR2 SFDVKD. The CDR3 reads CATRSSVDEQYF. As DNA, the CDR3 is TGTGCCACCAGATCCTCCGTGGACGAGCAGTACTTC.